Listed below are T cell receptor beta chains from one sample, sequenced in a study of response to subunit inactivated influenza vaccine. TCRdb re-derived calls from the RT-PCR reads in MiXCR, one entry per CDR3 protein. The table records about 160,000 distinct CDR3 sequences, 11% of them present only once. Specimen: non-naive T cells sorted from PBMCs, collected about 6 weeks after vaccination. The receptors were gathered from a man aged 50 or older who received an inactivated influenza vaccine. The CDR3 runs from the conserved cysteine through the conserved F or W. The D gene is left open where the match is weak. The size entry is marked missing in some rows and otherwise reads once, few, many or a size class.

size	V	J	D	DNA	CDR3
few	TRBV7-9	TRBJ2-5	NA	TGTGCCTGGGACTTCGGACCAATGGAGACCCAGTACTTC	CAWDFGPMETQYF
many	TRBV21-1	TRBJ2-7	NA	TGTGCCAGCAGAGGAAACGGACGGGCGAGCGACGAGCAGTACTTC	CASRGNGRASDEQYF
few	TRBV28	TRBJ2-3	NA	TGTGCCAGCAGTTTCCAGAGCGATCTTCGCGGTACGCAGTATTTT	CASSFQSDLRGTQYF
NA	TRBV3-1	TRBJ2-1	TRBD1	TGTGCCAGCAGCCGGCTGAGACAGGGGGCGCCCAATGAGCAGTTCTTC	CASSRLRQGAPNEQFF
NA	TRBV7-9	TRBJ2-2	NA	TGTGCCAGCAGCTTACTGATCACCGGGGAGCTGTTTTTT	CASSLLITGELFF
many	TRBV20-1	TRBJ2-3	NA	TGCAGTGCTAGAGACGGCGGGGGCACAGATACGCAGTATTTT	CSARDGGGTDTQYF
few	TRBV4-1	TRBJ2-1	TRBD2	TGCGCCAGCAGCCAAGATCCGCCGGGAGGAAGCTCCTACAATGAGCAGTTCTTC	CASSQDPPGGSSYNEQFF
many	TRBV20-1	TRBJ2-7	NA	TGCAGTGCCCCGGACCTGTCCTACGAGCAGTACTTC	CSAPDLSYEQYF
once	TRBV5-1	TRBJ2-3	NA	TGCGCCAGCAGCTTGGGGCAGGCCTCGGGGGTGGATACGCAGTGTTTT	CASSLGQASGVDTQCF
NA	TRBV7-2	TRBJ2-5	TRBD1	TGTGCCAGCAGCCCAGGGGGACCTGCGACCCAGTACTTC	CASSPGGPATQYF
few	TRBV14	TRBJ2-3	NA	TGTGCCAGCAGCCAATATGTAGGGCCAGATACGCAGTATTTT	CASSQYVGPDTQYF
few	TRBV6-1	TRBJ1-5	NA	TGTGCCAGCAAAACAGGGTTTGGGGTTTATCAGCCCCAGCATTTT	CASKTGFGVYQPQHF
NA	TRBV2	TRBJ2-1	NA	TGTGCCAGCAGTAATCAGGGTGAGCAGTTCTTC	CASSNQGEQFF
NA	TRBV18	TRBJ2-3	NA	TGTGCCAGCTCACCGAGACAGGACACAGATACGCAGTATTTT	CASSPRQDTDTQYF
few	TRBV4-2	TRBJ1-2	NA	TGTGCCAGCAGCCAAGATCCAGTCGGGGGCACAGGGCTGCGCTATGGCTACACCTTC	CASSQDPVGGTGLRYGYTF
few	TRBV10-3	TRBJ1-2	NA	TGTGCCACCGGTTCAGGACTGGCTAACTATGGCTACACCTTC	CATGSGLANYGYTF
many	TRBV30	TRBJ2-1	NA	TGTGCCTGGAGGTCTATTTCAGGGTTAAGCTCCTACAATGAGCAGTTCTTC	CAWRSISGLSSYNEQFF
many	TRBV7-2	TRBJ2-1	NA	TGTGCCAGCAGCTTAGTCGGACAGAACTACAATGAGCAGTTCTTC	CASSLVGQNYNEQFF
NA	TRBV30	TRBJ1-1	NA	TGTGCCTGGAGGGTGAGGGGGACCGTGGACACTGAAGCTTTCTTT	CAWRVRGTVDTEAFF
few	TRBV12-3/TRBV12-4	TRBJ2-1	NA	TGTGCCAGCAGTTTTCTACTCCTGAATTCCTACAATGAGCAGTTCTTC	CASSFLLLNSYNEQFF
few	TRBV9	TRBJ2-5	TRBD2	TGTGCCAGCAGCGTGACTAGCGGCGTGCAAGGGACCCAGTACTTC	CASSVTSGVQGTQYF
few	TRBV15	TRBJ1-2	NA	TGTGCCACCAGCAGACAGGGGAACTATGGCTACACCTTC	CATSRQGNYGYTF
few	TRBV20-1	TRBJ2-7	TRBD2	TGCAGTGCTAGAGACGCTAGCGGGAGCGTCCACGAGCAGTACTTC	CSARDASGSVHEQYF
NA	TRBV5-1	TRBJ1-4	NA	TGCGCCAGCAGCCCGAGATTGGATAGCGCTAATGAAAAACTGTTTTTT	CASSPRLDSANEKLFF
many	TRBV29-1	TRBJ1-1	NA	TGCAGCGGAATGAACACTGAAGCTTTCTTT	CSGMNTEAFF
few	TRBV18	TRBJ2-7	NA	TGTGCCAGCTCACCAGACCATCTCGAGCAGTACTTC	CASSPDHLEQYF
NA	TRBV9	TRBJ2-3	NA	TGTGCCAGCAGCGCTAGTACAGGGGCTAGCGGCACAGATACGCAGTATTTT	CASSASTGASGTDTQYF
few	TRBV7-6	TRBJ2-1	NA	TGTGCCAGCAGCAATAGTGTCAATGAGCAGTTCTTC	CASSNSVNEQFF
few	TRBV12-3/TRBV12-4	TRBJ2-1	NA	TGTGCCAGCACCACCCCCGGCGCGGTCAACTACAATGAGCAGTTCTTC	CASTTPGAVNYNEQFF
few	TRBV15	TRBJ1-3	NA	TGTGCCACCAGCAGAGATCCCCAGGCTGGAAACACCATATATTTT	CATSRDPQAGNTIYF
few	TRBV11-3	TRBJ1-1	NA	TGTGCCAGCAGCTTCTGTGAAGCTTTCTTT	CASSFCEAFF
NA	TRBV9	TRBJ1-6	NA	TGTGCCAGCAGCCTGGGGGGTCAAAATTCACCCCTCCACTTT	CASSLGGQNSPLHF
few	TRBV5-6	TRBJ2-4	TRBD2	TGTGCCAGCAGCTTCCCGTCTAGCGGGAGAAGGGGACTCGCCAAAAACATTCAGTACTTC	CASSFPSSGRRGLAKNIQYF
few	TRBV7-8	TRBJ2-5	TRBD2	TGTGCCAGCAGTAAATCCCGACTAGCTGGGCAAGAGACCCAGTACTTC	CASSKSRLAGQETQYF
few	TRBV13	TRBJ2-6	TRBD2	TGTGCCAGCAGCCAAAATCCCCCCCTAGCGGGGGGCCTAAACTCTGGGGCCAACGTCCTGACTTTC	CASSQNPPLAGGLNSGANVLTF
few	TRBV14	TRBJ2-1	NA	TGTGCCAGCAGCCAAGGGCCAGCGGTTATATACAGCTCCTACAATGAGCAGTTCTTC	CASSQGPAVIYSSYNEQFF
NA	TRBV11-2	TRBJ2-1	TRBD1	TGTGCCAGCAGCCCACCGGGACAGTACAATGAGCAGTTCTTC	CASSPPGQYNEQFF
few	TRBV28	TRBJ2-1	NA	TGTGCCAGCAGTTGGGTGGGAGGCTACAATGAGCAGTTCTTC	CASSWVGGYNEQFF
many	TRBV3-1	TRBJ2-4	NA	TGTGCCAGCAGCCGAGACCGCAACATTCAGTACTTC	CASSRDRNIQYF
many	TRBV20-1	TRBJ2-3	TRBD2	TGCAGTGCTAGACCTCCTAGCGGCAGTTCCCATTTT	CSARPPSGSSHF
few	TRBV10-3	TRBJ2-6	TRBD2	TGTGCCATCATGAGGCTAGCGGGTCCCTCTGGGGCCAACGTCCTGACTTTC	CAIMRLAGPSGANVLTF
many	TRBV12-3/TRBV12-4	TRBJ2-1	TRBD1	TGTGCCAGCAGTGTAGGGACAGGGCTCTATGAGCAGTTCTTC	CASSVGTGLYEQFF
many	TRBV5-1	TRBJ2-7	TRBD1	TGCGCCAGCAGCTTTGGAGACAGACAGGGGAATTCGGAGCAGTACTTC	CASSFGDRQGNSEQYF
NA	TRBV30	TRBJ2-3	TRBD2	TGTGCCTGGAGTGGGGTAGCGGGAGCCGATACGCAGTATTTT	CAWSGVAGADTQYF
NA	TRBV9	TRBJ1-1	NA	TGTGCCAGCAGCTCCCTGGAGAGGGACACTGAAGCTTTCTTT	CASSSLERDTEAFF
many	TRBV12-3/TRBV12-4	TRBJ2-1	TRBD2	TGTGCCAGCAGTTTAATAACTAGCGGGAGGGCCAGCAATGAGCAGTTCTTC	CASSLITSGRASNEQFF
NA	TRBV20-1	TRBJ2-3	NA	TGCAGTGCTAGTTGGCAGTCAAGCACAGATACGCAGTATTTT	CSASWQSSTDTQYF
few	TRBV2	TRBJ2-5	NA	TGTGCCAGCAGTGAAGTACAGACCCAGTACTTC	CASSEVQTQYF
NA	TRBV4-3	TRBJ2-7	NA	TGCGCCAGCAGCCAAGCGTTTACCATCGGAGCCCGCGCCTACGAGCAGTACTTC	CASSQAFTIGARAYEQYF
few	TRBV19	TRBJ1-5	NA	TGTGCCAGTAGTATAGTGTCCGGTCACCCCCAGCATTTT	CASSIVSGHPQHF
many	TRBV28	TRBJ2-5	NA	TGTGCCAGCAGCCGGGCCTCCGTGGAGACCCAGTACTTC	CASSRASVETQYF
many	TRBV12-3/TRBV12-4	TRBJ1-2	TRBD1	TGTGCCAGCAGTTTAGGCGGGACAGCCTCCTATGGCTACACCTTC	CASSLGGTASYGYTF
NA	TRBV24-1	TRBJ2-2	NA	TGTGCCACCAGTGATTTGCAGGGTACCGGGGAGCTGTTTTTT	CATSDLQGTGELFF
few	TRBV7-9	TRBJ1-4	TRBD1	TGTGCCAGCAGCAAAGATAGGGGGCGAGATGAAAAACTGTTTTTT	CASSKDRGRDEKLFF
few	TRBV20-1	TRBJ1-5	NA	TGCAGTGCTAGGAACCTACACAGGGAAGTCAGTCAGCCCCAGCATTTT	CSARNLHREVSQPQHF
few	TRBV11-2	TRBJ1-4	NA	TGTGCCAGCAGCTTAGAAGGGTCAGGAGGAACTAATGAAAAACTGTTTTTT	CASSLEGSGGTNEKLFF